This TCR beta chain stems from a study of persistence of HIV-infected CD4 T cells. Overlapping HIV-1 Gag 15-mer peptides at approximately 0.91 ug per peptide per mL were used. Responding CD4+ T cells were sorted by upregulation of both CD40 ligand and CD69. Undetectable plasma HIV-1 RNA below 50 copies/mL lasted at least 4 years. This was the immunoSEQ version 4 assay in survey mode. The repertoire was sequenced with immunoSEQ multiplex PCR; TCRdb's copy has only in-frame clones and lacks some. The sample yields 7,500 to 9,500 clones, roughly 85% seen once. Comment on this clone: The antigen remains unidentified.

The length of the CDR3 is 15 residues. Unmatched junction bases numbered 9, after V lost 3 bases and J lost 5 bases. Germline CDR1 is SGHDN and CDR2 is FVKESK. The V and J genes are TRBV14 and TRBJ2-5; TRBD1 matches 7 bases. The sample here was CD4+ T cells sorted from PBMCs after roughly 18-hour stimulation, taken from a patient who received antiretroviral therapy. The clonotype was recovered from an adult woman with HIV who was CMV-seropositive. The CDR3 loop is CASSQRGLRSETQYF. In DNA, the CDR3 is TGTGCCAGCAGCCAGAGGGGGCTTAGGTCGGAGACCCAGTACTTC.